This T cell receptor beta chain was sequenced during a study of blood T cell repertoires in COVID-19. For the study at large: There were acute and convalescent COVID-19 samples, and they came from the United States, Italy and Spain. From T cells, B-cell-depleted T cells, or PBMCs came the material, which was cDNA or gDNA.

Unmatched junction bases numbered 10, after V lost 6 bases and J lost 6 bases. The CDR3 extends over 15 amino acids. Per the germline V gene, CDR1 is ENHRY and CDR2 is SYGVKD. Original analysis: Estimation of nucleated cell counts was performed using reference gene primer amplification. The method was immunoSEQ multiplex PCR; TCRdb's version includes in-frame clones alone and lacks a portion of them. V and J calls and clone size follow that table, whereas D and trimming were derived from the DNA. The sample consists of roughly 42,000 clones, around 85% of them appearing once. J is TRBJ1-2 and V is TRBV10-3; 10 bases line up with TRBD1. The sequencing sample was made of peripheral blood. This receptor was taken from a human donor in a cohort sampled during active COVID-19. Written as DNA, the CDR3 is TGTGCCATCAGGCCCGGGACAGGGGAGGAGGATGGCTACACCTTC. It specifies CAIRPGTGEEDGYTF.